This is a list of T cell receptor beta chains from one sample in a study of tissue T cells after allogeneic stem cell transplantation. Produced via immunoSEQ multiplex PCR; TCRdb's table is partial and in-frame only. The table includes 9,700 or so clones, 60% to 70% detected once. Sequencing was performed on tissue from the stomach, taken at autopsy. The source is a male donor at least 60 years old with lung cancer. Each CDR3 is given with its conserved first and last residue. D genes are given only for firm matches. The size of a clone is reported for some rows only, either as once, few or many, or as a class for expanded clones.

TRBV4-1	TRBJ2-4	TRBD2	.	CASSQDGLAGGMGIQYF
TRBV11-2	TRBJ2-1	.	.	CASSRDWGRTYNEQFF
TRBV5-1	TRBJ1-4	.	.	CASSRLDSLNEKLFF
TRBV6-1	TRBJ2-1	.	.	CASSDWGGGAFNEQFF
TRBV7-6	TRBJ2-3	TRBD2	few	CASSHSGASTDTQYF
TRBV20-1	TRBJ1-5	TRBD1	.	CSASPGTGFSQPQHF
TRBV9	TRBJ2-3	TRBD2	few	CASSATVSGGATDTQYF
TRBV9	TRBJ1-4	.	.	CASSPGTVTNEKLFF
TRBV28	TRBJ1-2	TRBD1	few	CASSSSDRGSYGYTF
TRBV18	TRBJ2-2	.	few	CASSPVQGATGELFF
TRBV19	TRBJ2-7	.	.	CASSTLPGGRGYEQYF
TRBV7-3	TRBJ2-7	.	.	CASSLSIRDEQYF
TRBV6-6	TRBJ2-1	.	few	CASSPQGSSYNEQFF
TRBV27	TRBJ2-2	.	few	CASSLTVGELFF
TRBV6-5	TRBJ1-4	.	.	CASSPQGSHEKLFF
TRBV5-5	TRBJ2-3	TRBD2	.	CASTVAGRDTQYF
TRBV7-9	TRBJ1-1	.	.	CASSRQVGTEAFF
TRBV9	TRBJ1-5	TRBD1	few	CASSVGQGANQPQHF
TRBV24-1	TRBJ2-1	.	.	CATSLASRPGSSYNEQFF
TRBV11-2	TRBJ1-2	.	.	CASSPYRGYTF
TRBV29-1	TRBJ1-6	.	.	CSVGGGNSPLHF
TRBV6-4	TRBJ2-1	.	.	CASSDSGEGYNEQFF